Below are 17 T cell receptor beta chains sequenced from a single sample in a study of blood T cell repertoires in COVID-19. TCRdb's copy holds only in-frame clones and misses some; the assay was immunoSEQ multiplex PCR. The sample has 150,000 to 200,000 clones, around 85% seen once. Sequencing was carried out using peripheral blood. These TCRs come from a woman aged 55-69 years with COVID-19, enrolled during active disease.

The genes are TRBV19 and TRBJ1-1, with D hard to call. V dropped 10 bases and J dropped 2 bases, with 11 bases sitting between them. CDR3 length: 12 residues. CDR1 and CDR2 from the germline V gene are LNHDA and SQIVND (reference sequence). The DNA of the CDR3 is TGTGCCATTCGTGTTTCCAACACTGAAGCTTTCTTT. Translation gives CAIRVSNTEAFF.

V and J are TRBV7-8 and TRBJ1-2, with D maybe TRBD1 (6 bases). Trimming cost V 4 bases and J 5 bases, with 14 bases left between them. The CDR3 has 14 residues. CDR1 is SGHVS and CDR2 is FQNEAQ in the germline V gene. The CDR3 region has the DNA TGTGCCAGCAGCTGGGCTGACAGGTTATATGGCTACACCTTC. This gives the protein CASSWADRLYGYTF.

V usage is TRBV30 and J usage is TRBJ1-1; weak D call: TRBD1 (6 bases). The V end was cut by 3 bases, the J end by 1 base, with 9 bases between. The CDR3 extends over 13 amino acids. The germline gives CDR1 GTSNPN, CDR2 SVGIG (reference sequence). The CDR3 spells CAWSGQSNTEAFF. The CDR3 DNA is TGTGCCTGGAGCGGACAGTCGAACACTGAAGCTTTCTTT.

This chain links TRBV7-8 with TRBJ2-1; TRBD2 is a possible D gene (6 bases). Germline CDR1 and CDR2: SGHVS and FQNEAQ. Deletions cut 5 bases from V and 7 bases from J, with 24 bases between. The CDR3 is 17 residues long. The CDR3 region has the DNA TGTGCCAGCAGCCCAGACTCTGCGGGACCCCTTTCGAATGAGCAGTTCTTC. Its protein product is CASSPDSAGPLSNEQFF.

The chain has TRBV10-3 and TRBJ2-2, with a weak D call TRBD1 (6 bases). V gave up 4 bases and J gave up 6 bases, with 15 bases separating them. Germline CDR1 ENHRY, CDR2 SYGVKD. This CDR3 comprises 15 residues. The chain's CDR3 is CAISGNTGIPGELFF. DNA of the CDR3: TGTGCCATCAGTGGAAATACAGGGATCCCCGGGGAGCTGTTTTTT.

The V call is TRBV18, the J call TRBJ2-1; 10 nucleotides match TRBD2. The germline CDR1 and CDR2 sequences are KGHSH and LQKENI. The J segment lost 2 bases and the V segment lost 2 bases, leaving 15 bases of the junction unmatched. The CDR3 covers 20 residues. The CDR3 here is CASSPIGSAGGPIAYNEQFF. CDR3 bases: TGTGCCAGCTCACCAATAGGATCAGCGGGAGGGCCTATCGCCTACAATGAGCAGTTCTTC.

The chain combines TRBV7-2 with TRBJ1-4, with a possible D match to TRBD1 (5 bases). Per germline, CDR1 SGHTA and CDR2 FQGNSA. Trimming took 5 bases from V and 2 from J, leaving 21 bases between them. This CDR3 has 18 residues. CDR3 DNA sequence: TGTGCCAGCAGCGCCTTGGTCGGGGGGATGGGTACTAATGAAAAACTGTTTTTT. Translated, it gives CASSALVGGMGTNEKLFF.

A single count supports this clone. The gene calls are TRBV12-3 or TRBV12-4 and TRBJ2-4; D remains unclear. V was cut by 7 bases and J by 2 bases, with 6 bases left in between. The CDR3 is 12 amino acids. CDR3 nucleotide sequence: TGTGCCAGCACTGGGCCCAAAAACATTCAGTACTTC. Translated: CASTGPKNIQYF.

The chain combines TRBV19 with TRBJ1-5; 9 bases fit TRBD1. Germline CDR1 LNHDA, CDR2 SQIVND (reference sequence). The CDR3 consists of 15 residues. The ends lost 6 bases at V and 1 base at J; junction bases unmatched: 4. CDR3 nucleotides: TGTGCCAGTAGATTACAGGGGGCGAGCAATCAGCCCCAGCATTTT. Its protein product is CASRLQGASNQPQHF.

This sequence joins TRBV5-4 and TRBJ2-5; 8 bases are a match to TRBD2. The V segment lost 5 bases and the J segment 5 bases; nucleotides outside the gene matches: 11. CDR3 size: 15 residues. Germline V CDR1 and CDR2: SGHNT, YYREEE (reference sequence). Written as DNA, the CDR3 is TGTGCCAGCAGTTCCGCGGGAGGCCTCCAGGAGACCCAGTACTTC. This translates into CASSSAGGLQETQYF.

This chain links TRBV30 with TRBJ1-2; the D gene is possibly TRBD1 (5 bases). The CDR3 has 14 residues. Germline values: CDR1 GTSNPN, CDR2 SVGIG (reference sequence). The germline V and J ends were trimmed by 0 bases and 9 bases, with 17 bases remaining between them. CDR3 region: CAWSVSGGSRSYTF. The CDR3 DNA reads as TGTGCCTGGAGTGTAAGTGGGGGGTCTAGGAGCTACACCTTC.

The genes are TRBV9 and TRBJ1-2, with a weak D call TRBD1 (6 bases). CDR3 size: 17 residues. Trimming stripped 0 bases from V and 6 bases from J, with 21 bases between. Germline assignment: CDR1 SGDLS and CDR2 YYNGEE. The DNA of the CDR3 is TGTGCCAGCAGCGTAGAAGGGGGGGCAGTTATTCTAAATGGCTACACCTTC. It yields the protein CASSVEGGAVILNGYTF.

The rearrangement links TRBV25-1 to TRBJ2-1; 8 bases map to TRBD1. The length of the CDR3 is 16 residues. The germline gives CDR1 MGHDK, CDR2 SYGVNS. Germline trimming cut 3 bases from V and 8 bases from J; bases unmatched to any gene: 12. CDR3 sequence: CASSDFVGQGEYEQFF. Here the CDR3 DNA reads TGTGCCAGCAGTGATTTCGTAGGACAGGGTGAATATGAGCAGTTCTTC. The whole variable domain, filled in from reference TRBV25-1 and TRBJ2-1, reads EADIYQTPRYLVIGTGKKITLECSQTMGHDKMYWYQQDPGMELHLIHYSYGVNSTEKGDLSSESTVSRIRTEHFPLTLESARPSHTSQYLCASSDFVGQGEYEQFFGPGTRLTVL.

The gene calls are TRBV7-2 and TRBJ2-1; weak D call: TRBD1 (5 bases). Looked up from germline, CDR1 is SGHTA and CDR2 is FQGNSA. The CDR3 loop spans 13 amino acids. V was clipped by 1 base and J by 9 bases, with 10 bases between them. CDR3 in amino acids: CASSLGSQGEQFF. In nucleotides, the CDR3 is TGTGCCAGCAGCTTAGGATCGCAGGGTGAGCAGTTCTTC.

The chain links TRBV19 to TRBJ2-7, with 8 bases fitting TRBD1. This CDR3 has 15 amino acids. V trimming: 6 bases; J trimming: 2 bases; junction bases outside the gene matches: 9. Germline V lookup: CDR1 LNHDA, CDR2 SQIVND (reference sequence). The CDR3 coding sequence is TGTGCCAGTAGCGACCCCGGACAGGGCGCCTACGAGCAGTACTTC. This sequence encodes CASSDPGQGAYEQYF.

This clone was recorded a few times. V and J are TRBV19 and TRBJ2-7; 9 bases align to TRBD2. CDR3 length: 15 amino acids. After removal of 5 bases from V and 3 bases from J, the junction contained 8 bases not matched to a gene. CDR1 and CDR2 (germline): LNHDA, SQIVND (reference sequence). This CDR3 is CASSAASGVYYEQYF. The CDR3 DNA sequence: TGTGCCAGTAGTGCTGCTAGCGGGGTATACTACGAGCAGTACTTC.

This sequence joins TRBV6-5 and TRBJ1-2; D is perhaps TRBD1 (5 bases). The CDR3 covers 11 residues. Germline CDR1 is MNHEY and CDR2 is SVGAGI. The CDR3 loop is CGAGSVYGYTF. For the CDR3, the DNA is TGTGGAGCAGGGTCGGTCTATGGCTACACCTTC.